The clone carrying this T cell receptor (beta chain) was seen a few times. Sequencing started from total RNA isolated from unfractionated whole blood. Germline assignment: CDR1 SGHAT and CDR2 FQNNGV. The length of the CDR3 is 16 residues. V was pared by 2 bases and J by 6 bases, with 7 bases of the junction left unmatched. TCRdb re-called the 5' RACE reads with MiXCR, one entry per CDR3 protein. In the table there are 95,000 to 120,000 distinct CDR3 sequences, around 20% of which are singletons. The data are from a study of human T cells and chemical hapten exposure. The source of this sequence is a human donor in good health. The gene calls are TRBV11-2 and TRBJ2-1; 10 nucleotides line up with TRBD2. CDR3: CASSLSLAGVFNEQFF. In DNA, the CDR3 is TGTGCCAGCAGCTTAAGTCTAGCGGGAGTGTTCAATGAGCAGTTCTTC.